This TCR beta chain emerged from a study of identical twins. The CDR3 runs to 15 residues. CDR1 and CDR2 (germline): SGHVS, FNYEAQ. V lost 5 bases, J lost 5 bases, and 19 bases lay in between. TCRdb passed the 5' RACE reads through MiXCR, listing each CDR3 protein once. Found here are about 920,000 distinct CDR3 sequences, approximately 13% of them singletons; the top ten hold around 1.6%. The sample also formed part of further work on yellow fever vaccine responses in identical twins.

Sequencing was done on a sample of PBMCs. V and J are TRBV7-6 and TRBJ2-7; D unclear. This clonotype was sampled from a woman aged 18-35 years in good health. The CDR3 protein is CASSPNDPGGDEQYF. CDR3 nucleotides: TGTGCCAGCAGCCCCAACGATCCGGGCGGCGACGAGCAGTACTTC.